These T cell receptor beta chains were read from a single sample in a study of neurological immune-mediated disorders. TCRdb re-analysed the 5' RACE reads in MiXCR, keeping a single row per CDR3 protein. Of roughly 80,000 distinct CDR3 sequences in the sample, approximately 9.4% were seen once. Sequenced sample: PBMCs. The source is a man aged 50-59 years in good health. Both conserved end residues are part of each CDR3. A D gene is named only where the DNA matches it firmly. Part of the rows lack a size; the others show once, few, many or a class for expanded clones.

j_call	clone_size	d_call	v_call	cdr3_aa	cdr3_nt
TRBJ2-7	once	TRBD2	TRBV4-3	CASSQDPSGTYEQYF	TGCGCCAGCAGCCAAGACCCTAGCGGGACCTACGAGCAGTACTTC
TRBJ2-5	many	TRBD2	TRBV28	CASSSRLAGGQETQYF	TGTGCCAGCAGTTCTAGACTAGCGGGAGGACAAGAGACCCAGTACTTC
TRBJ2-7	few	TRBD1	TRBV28	CASTSGQVYEQYF	TGTGCCAGCACCTCGGGACAGGTCTACGAGCAGTACTTC
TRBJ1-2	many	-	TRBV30	CAWSVEANYGYTF	TGTGCCTGGAGTGTTGAAGCTAACTATGGCTACACCTTC
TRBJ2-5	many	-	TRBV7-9	CASTTQILETQYF	TGTGCCAGCACCACGCAGATTTTAGAGACCCAGTACTTC
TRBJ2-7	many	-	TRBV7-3	CASSLTGPSYEQYF	TGTGCCAGCAGCTTAACAGGCCCATCCTACGAGCAGTACTTC
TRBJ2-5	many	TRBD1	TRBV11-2	CASSSDRAGTQYF	TGTGCCAGCAGCTCCGACAGGGCAGGGACCCAGTACTTC
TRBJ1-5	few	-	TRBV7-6	CASSPRGWGDQPQHF	TGTGCCAGCAGCCCGAGAGGGTGGGGCGATCAGCCCCAGCATTTT
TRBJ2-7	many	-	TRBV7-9	CASSLIADYEQYF	TGTGCCAGCAGCTTAATTGCAGACTACGAGCAGTACTTC
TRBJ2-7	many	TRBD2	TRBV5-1	CASSLASSGSSYEQYF	TGCGCCAGCAGCTTGGCGTCTAGCGGGAGCTCCTACGAGCAGTACTTC
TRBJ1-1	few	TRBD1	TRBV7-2	CASSSGGGDRAFF	TGTGCCAGCAGCTCCGGAGGGGGCGACAGAGCTTTCTTT
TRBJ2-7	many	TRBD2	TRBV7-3	CASSLTGSGRAYEQYF	TGTGCCAGCAGCTTAACCGGTAGCGGGAGGGCGTACGAGCAGTACTTC
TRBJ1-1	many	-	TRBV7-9	CASSFSADTEAFF	TGTGCCAGCAGCTTCTCCGCAGACACTGAAGCTTTCTTT
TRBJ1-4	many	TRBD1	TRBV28	CASRTGGIEKLFF	TGTGCCAGCAGGACAGGGGGCATTGAAAAACTGTTTTTT
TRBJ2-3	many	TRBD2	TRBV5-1	CASSLTSGSDTQYF	TGCGCCAGCAGCTTGACTAGCGGGAGCGATACGCAGTATTTT
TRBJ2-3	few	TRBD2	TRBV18	CASSPVSSGGLLWVTDTQYF	TGTGCCAGCTCACCAGTTTCTAGCGGGGGGCTGCTTTGGGTCACAGATACGCAGTATTTT
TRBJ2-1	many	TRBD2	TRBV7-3	CASSLGAGAYNEQFF	TGTGCCAGCAGCTTAGGGGCGGGAGCCTACAATGAGCAGTTCTTC
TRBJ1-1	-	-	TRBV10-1	CASRIGPMNTEAFF	TGCGCCAGCAGAATAGGTCCCATGAACACTGAAGCTTTCTTT
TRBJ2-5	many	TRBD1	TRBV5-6	CASSLVGTGQQETQYF	TGTGCCAGCAGCTTGGTAGGGACAGGGCAACAAGAGACCCAGTACTTC
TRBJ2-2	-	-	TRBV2	CASSVQDLNTGELFF	TGTGCCAGCAGTGTACAAGATCTGAACACCGGGGAGCTGTTTTTT
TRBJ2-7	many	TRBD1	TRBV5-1	CASSLRGTDPYEQYF	TGCGCCAGCAGCTTGAGGGGGACAGACCCCTACGAGCAGTACTTC
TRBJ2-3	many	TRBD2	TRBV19	CASSERGRTDTQYF	TGTGCCAGTAGTGAGCGGGGACGCACAGATACGCAGTATTTT
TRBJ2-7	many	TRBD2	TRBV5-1	CASSLGASGYEQYF	TGCGCCAGCAGCTTGGGGGCTAGCGGCTACGAGCAGTACTTC
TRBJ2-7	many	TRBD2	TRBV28	CASSSLPGLAGEAAYEQYF	TGTGCCAGCAGCTCCCTTCCGGGACTAGCGGGAGAAGCGGCCTACGAGCAGTACTTC
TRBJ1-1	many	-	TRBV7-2	CASSLLGVDTEAFF	TGTGCCAGCAGCTTATTAGGTGTGGACACTGAAGCTTTCTTT
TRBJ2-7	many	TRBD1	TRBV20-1	CSASSATGDEQYF	TGCAGTGCTAGCTCCGCGACAGGGGACGAGCAGTACTTC
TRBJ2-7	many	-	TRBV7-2	CASSPSLTYEQYF	TGTGCCAGCAGCCCCAGTCTTACCTACGAGCAGTACTTC
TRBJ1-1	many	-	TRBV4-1	CASSQDSGFNTEAFF	TGCGCCAGCAGCCAAGATAGCGGGTTTAACACTGAAGCTTTCTTT
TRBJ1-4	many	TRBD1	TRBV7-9	CASSLGTGVGEKLFF	TGTGCCAGCAGCTTGGGGACAGGGGTCGGAGAAAAACTGTTTTTT
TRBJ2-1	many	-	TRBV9	CASSVYPPGLGYNEQFF	TGTGCCAGCAGCGTCTATCCTCCGGGACTGGGTTACAATGAGCAGTTCTTC
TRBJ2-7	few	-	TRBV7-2	CASSLEKASYEQYF	TGTGCCAGCAGCTTGGAGAAGGCCTCCTACGAGCAGTACTTC
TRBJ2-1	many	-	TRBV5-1	CASSIGQNEQFF	TGCGCCAGCAGCATCGGACAGAATGAGCAGTTCTTC
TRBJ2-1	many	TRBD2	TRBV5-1	CASSLLAGGAGDEQFF	TGCGCCAGCAGTCTATTAGCGGGAGGGGCTGGGGATGAGCAGTTCTTC
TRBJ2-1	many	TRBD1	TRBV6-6	CASSYPQRQGSSYNEQFF	TGTGCCAGCAGTTACCCCCAACGACAGGGCTCCTCCTACAATGAGCAGTTCTTC
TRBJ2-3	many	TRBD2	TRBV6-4	CASSRTSETDTQYF	TGTGCCAGCAGCCGGACTAGCGAGACAGATACGCAGTATTTT
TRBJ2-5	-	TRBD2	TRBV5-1	CASSPGTSGGTETQYF	TGCGCCAGCAGTCCTGGGACTAGCGGGGGGACAGAGACCCAGTACTTC
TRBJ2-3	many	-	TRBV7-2	CASSPTGSSGLDTQYF	TGTGCCAGCAGCCCGACTGGTAGTAGTGGGTTAGATACGCAGTATTTT
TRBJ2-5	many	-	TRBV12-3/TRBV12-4	CASSLLQETQYF	TGTGCCAGCAGTTTATTACAAGAGACCCAGTACTTC
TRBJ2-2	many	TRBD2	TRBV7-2	CASSWGLVETGELFF	TGTGCCAGCAGCTGGGGACTAGTTGAAACCGGGGAGCTGTTTTTT
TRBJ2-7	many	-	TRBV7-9	CASSSSTETYEQYF	TGTGCCAGCAGCTCCTCGACGGAAACCTACGAGCAGTACTTC
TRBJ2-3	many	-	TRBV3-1	CASSQDRDAGSYTDTQYF	TGTGCCAGCAGCCAAGATCGGGACGCAGGATCCTACACAGATACGCAGTATTTT
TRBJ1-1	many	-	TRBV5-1	CASTPNWGHARTEAFF	TGCGCCAGCACCCCGAATTGGGGACACGCGAGGACTGAAGCTTTCTTT
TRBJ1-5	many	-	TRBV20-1	CSASDRDQPQHF	TGCAGTGCTAGTGATAGGGACCAGCCCCAGCATTTT
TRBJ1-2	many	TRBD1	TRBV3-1	CASSQAGQFYGYTF	TGTGCCAGCAGCCAGGCGGGACAGTTCTATGGCTACACCTTC
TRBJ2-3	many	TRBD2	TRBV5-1	CASSLDAGAGSDTQYF	TGCGCCAGCAGCTTGGACGCGGGAGCTGGGTCAGATACGCAGTATTTT
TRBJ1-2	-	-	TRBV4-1	CASSQDLRIWIINYGYTF	TGCGCCAGCAGCCAAGATCTACGGATTTGGATTATTAACTATGGCTACACCTTC
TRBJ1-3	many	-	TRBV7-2	CASSLGSVRSSGNTIYF	TGTGCCAGCAGCTTAGGTTCGGTTCGAAGCTCTGGAAACACCATATATTTT
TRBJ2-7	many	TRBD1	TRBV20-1	CSAIRTGAPHEQYF	TGCAGTGCTATACGGACAGGGGCCCCCCACGAGCAGTACTTC
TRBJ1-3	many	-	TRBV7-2	CASSGHSGNTIYF	TGTGCCAGCAGCGGACACTCTGGAAACACCATATATTTT
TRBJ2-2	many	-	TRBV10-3	CAISDAGTNTGELFF	TGTGCCATCAGTGATGCAGGAACGAACACCGGGGAGCTGTTTTTT